This T cell receptor beta chain was identified during a study of breast tumors, draining lymph nodes, adjacent tissues. Points from the study as a whole: Luminal-like breast cancer showed significantly higher tumor–nontumor repertoire similarity than basal-like. The lymph node origin of tumor T cells was framed as consistent with a hypothesis, not demonstrated.

Breast cancer patients provided tissue from their axillary draining lymph nodes. TCRdb reprocessed the multiplex PCR reads with MiXCR, giving one entry per CDR3 protein. The sample holds over 250,000 distinct CDR3 sequences, around 31% seen once. This clonotype was found many times. Its antigen is unknown. The CDR3 runs 12 residues. Trimming left V 7 bases short and J 0 bases short, with 7 bases between. Per germline, CDR1 SQVTM and CDR2 ANQGSEA. Sequenced material: axillary lymph node tissue. The chain is built from TRBV29-1 and TRBJ2-1; D possibly corresponds to TRBD2 (5 bases). This TCR was recovered from a female donor with breast cancer. Some clones in this sample may be carry-over from other donors' samples. The CDR3 nucleotides read TGCAGCGCGACTATCTCCTACAATGAGCAGTTCTTC. Amino acid sequence: CSATISYNEQFF.